This T cell receptor beta chain was sequenced in a study of vaccination effects on CD4 cells after COVID-19 (dated 2022 in TCRdb). The study in broad terms: In the ViraFEST assay, PBMC were stimulated with viral peptide pools, and antigen-specific CD4+ T cell clonotypes were then identified by expansion using TCR sequencing. Two doses of either the BNT162b2 or the mRNA-1273 mRNA SARS-CoV-2 vaccine were administered to participants. A few million PBMC per well were cultured with around 10 ug/ml peptides in IMDM containing 5% human AB serum, approximately 10 IU/ml IL-2 and gentamicin. SARS-CoV-2 spike-specific CD4+ TCR repertoires were compared before and after mRNA vaccination in COVID-19 convalescent patients and in infection-naive vaccine recipients. Altogether, around 9 COVID-19 convalescent patients and a handful of SARS-CoV-2-naive healthy vaccine recipients made up the full study. The Oncomine TCR Beta short-read assay on an Illumina iSeq 100 was used to sequence cultures from other donors in the study.

With respect to this clone: Its binding antigen is unknown. No much larger clone exists at a distance of one base, and base qualities are not known.

After less than 13 days of culture, CD4+ T cells were isolated with the EasySep CD4+ T cell isolation kit. The absence of prior SARS-CoV-2 infection in healthy vaccine recipients was confirmed by negative nucleocapsid antibodies before and after vaccination. Half of the culture medium was replaced with fresh IL-2-containing medium on days 3 and 7. Each peptide stimulation condition was cultured in triplicate wells unless otherwise noted. Using Ficoll-Paque Plus gradient centrifugation, PBMC were separated from whole blood and then either used fresh or cryopreserved at -140C. Genomic DNA was extracted from cultured CD4+ T cells with the QIAamp micro DNA kit. The protocol used for the library was the immunoSEQ multiplex PCR assay. TCR beta CDR3 sequencing was performed on DNA from the cultured, isolated CD4+ T cells. The published analysis was carried out like this. The analysis removed non-productive TCR sequences, trimmed reads to the CDR3 region, and retained only CDR3s that were 7 or more amino acids long. The MANAFEST web app was used to pick out antigen-specific clonotypes by comparing their expansion in peptide wells with that in reference cultures. Positive clones required FDR<0.05 expansion versus reference and all other wells, odds ratio above 5, and frequency above 0.1% in two replicate wells. A clonotype was called cross-reactive if it was significantly expanded both in SARS-CoV-2 spike wells and in at least one common cold coronavirus spike condition. CDR3 similarity was assessed by Levenshtein distance with the stringdist R package, and unrooted trees were built with ape in R 3.6.1. TCRdb re-hosts the immuneACCESS table, in-frame sequences only. Its copies lack some clones; in the studies checked, an unresolved V gene accounts for under half of them, and the cause for the rest is not known. The V and J calls and clone size come from that table; D and trimming were worked out from the DNA. Counted in this sample were 50,000 to 60,000 clones; roughly 80% of them appeared once. The leading ten clones occupy 3% to 3.5% of the sample.

What the authors observed across the whole study: Among healthy vaccine recipients, nearly all vaccine-induced clones were SARS-CoV-2 mono-reactive, and just 1 of 255 was cross-reactive with common cold coronaviruses. Only a small number of convalescent patients were included, and no early post-infection timepoints were available, which limited the study. Marked clonal contraction was observed in both infection-induced and vaccine-induced clones at late post-vaccination timepoints, consistent with waning T cell responses.

The sequences come from CD4+ T cells from PBMCs cultured without peptide, collected before COVID-19 vaccination. The TCR was taken from a human donor who received a COVID-19 vaccine.

The DNA reads TGTGCCAGCAGCTTACGGAGGACTAGCGGGGGGCCAGGGACCGGGGAGCTGTTTTTT. This is translated as CASSLRRTSGGPGTGELFF. The rearranged segments are TRBV11-2 and TRBJ2-2, with 14 bases in between that match TRBD2. V is trimmed back by 2 bases and J by 5 bases, and the junction contains 10 bases that no gene match accounts for. Via the germline V gene, CDR1 is SGHAT and CDR2 FQNNGV. Including the terminal cysteine and phenylalanine, the CDR3 comprises 19 residues. The sequence is cut down to CDR3 DNA, 57 bases in frame from base 1.